The TCR beta chain under discussion was sequenced for a study of blood T cell repertoires in COVID-19. Deletions cut 6 bases from V and 10 bases from J, with 16 bases between. CDR3 length equals 13 residues. Germline CDR1 SNHLY, CDR2 FYNNEI. Libraries were prepared by immunoSEQ multiplex PCR; TCRdb keeps only in-frame clonotypes and omits some of them. The repertoire holds fewer than 300,000 clones, about 85% seen once, with approximately 0.94% in the top ten. Sequencing used peripheral blood. The receptor was derived from a human donor with COVID-19, enrolled during active disease. The donor label of this sample is uncertain. This chain joins TRBV2 and TRBJ1-5; the D gene is possibly TRBD1 (5 bases). Here the CDR3 reads CASRGTASRPQHF. CDR3 in DNA: TGTGCCAGCAGGGGGACTGCCTCTCGACCCCAGCATTTT.